A single sample gave rise to the 29 T cell receptor beta chains below, sequenced in a study of blood T cell repertoires in COVID-19. Some clones are missing from TCRdb's copy, which holds only in-frame ones; the method was immunoSEQ multiplex PCR. The sample has fewer than 100,000 clones; around 87% are singletons. What was sequenced was peripheral blood. The receptors originated from a human donor with acute or convalescent COVID-19. The donor label of this sample is uncertain.

The chain couples TRBV5-1 to TRBJ2-5; TRBD2 matches 11 bases. The CDR3 contains 16 residues. Germline CDR1 reads SGHRS; CDR2 reads YFSETQ. The V and J ends lost 2 bases and 2 bases, in that order; junction bases with no gene match: 5. The CDR3 loop is CASSFASGGIQETQYF. CDR3 nucleotides: TGCGCCAGCAGCTTCGCTAGCGGGGGGATACAAGAGACCCAGTACTTC.

The V call is TRBV7-9, the J call TRBJ2-5, with TRBD2 matching over 13 bases. After removal of 9 bases from V and 3 bases from J, the junction contained 4 bases not matched to a gene. Germline loops: CDR1 SEHNR, CDR2 FQNEAQ (reference sequence). The CDR3 length is 14 residues. The chain's CDR3 is CASTGLAGKETQYF. The CDR3 DNA reads as TGTGCCAGTACGGGACTAGCGGGGAAAGAGACCCAGTACTTC.

The rearrangement uses TRBV7-2 and TRBJ2-1; D is unclear. V was cut by 9 bases and J by 7 bases, with 16 bases left in between. The CDR3 has 13 residues. CDR1 is SGHTA and CDR2 is FQGNSA in the germline V gene. The CDR3 here is CASNTGFMNEQFF. In DNA, the CDR3 is TGTGCCAGTAACACGGGTTTTATGAATGAGCAGTTCTTC.

CDR3: CASSRSGTGGAGTEAFF. Here the CDR3 DNA reads TGCGCCAGCAGCAGATCCGGGACAGGGGGCGCGGGCACTGAAGCTTTCTTT. V usage is TRBV5-1 and J usage is TRBJ1-1, with 12 bases fitting TRBD1. Germline V gene lookup returns CDR1 SGHRS and CDR2 YFSETQ. This CDR3 contains 17 residues. V was clipped by 4 bases and J by 4 bases; unmatched bases: 11.

The rearrangement uses TRBV11-3 and TRBJ2-3, with 8 bases lining up with TRBD2. Germline lookup yields CDR1 SGHNT and CDR2 YENEEA. CDR3 length equals 15 residues. V shed 1 base and J 3 bases; nucleotides not matched to a gene: 3. The CDR3 sequence: CASSLAQRGTDTQYF. CDR3 bases: TGTGCCAGCAGCTTAGCGCAGCGGGGGACAGATACGCAGTATTTT.

This chain uses TRBV5-1 with TRBJ2-6; tentative D call: TRBD1 (5 bases). CDR1 SGHRS and CDR2 YFSETQ come from the germline V gene. V was clipped by 0 bases and J by 4 bases, with 8 bases between them. There are 15 residues in the CDR3. CDR3 nucleotides: TGCGCCAGCAGCTTGGGCAGGGTCGGGGCCAACGTCCTGACTTTC. The encoded protein is CASSLGRVGANVLTF.

V gene TRBV19 combines with J gene TRBJ1-1, with D perhaps matching TRBD1 (5 bases). Germline CDR1 and CDR2: LNHDA and SQIVND (reference sequence). V lost 3 bases and J 5 bases, leaving 13 bases between the germline ends. The length of the CDR3 is 14 residues. The CDR3: CASSMGGSGTEAFF. CDR3 DNA sequence: TGTGCCAGTAGTATGGGGGGGTCGGGGACTGAAGCTTTCTTT. The full variable domain, with the rest looked up from reference TRBV19 and TRBJ1-1, is DGGITQSPKYLFRKEGQNVTLSCEQNLNHDAMYWYRQDPGQGLRLIYYSQIVNDFQKGDIAEGYSVSREKKESFPLTVTSAQKNPTAFYLCASSMGGSGTEAFFGQGTRLTVV.

The J gene is TRBJ2-7, the V gene TRBV5-1, with a weak D call TRBD2 (7 bases). Trimming removed 1 base from V and 3 bases from J, with 17 bases in between. Germline CDR1 SGHRS, CDR2 YFSETQ. The CDR3 is 16 residues long. CDR3: CASSLIGGPINYEQYF. The CDR3 nucleotides read TGCGCCAGCAGCTTGATCGGGGGGCCAATAAACTACGAGCAGTACTTC.

This sequence joins TRBV5-6 and TRBJ2-5; 9 bases are shared with TRBD1. Germline CDR1 and CDR2: SGHDT and YYEEEE. V lost 4 bases and J lost 1; bases outside the gene matches: 2. This CDR3 is 14 amino acids long. The CDR3 loop is CASSATGGQETQYF. CDR3 nucleotide sequence: TGTGCCAGCAGCGCGACAGGGGGCCAAGAGACCCAGTACTTC.

The V call is TRBV7-9, the J call TRBJ1-6; perhaps TRBD1 as D (5 bases). Trimming took 8 bases from V and 5 from J, leaving 7 bases between them. The CDR3 is 12 residues long. The germline V gene encodes CDR1 SEHNR and CDR2 FQNEAQ (reference sequence). The CDR3 spells CASRQNNSPLHF. CDR3 in DNA: TGTGCCAGCCGACAGAATAATTCACCCCTCCACTTT.

The chain's CDR3 is CASSWDNKGNQPQHF. In nucleotides, the CDR3 is TGTGCCAGCAGTTGGGACAATAAGGGCAATCAGCCCCAGCATTTT. This chain connects TRBV6-2 or TRBV6-3 to TRBJ1-5; a possible D gene is TRBD1 (6 bases). In germline, CDR1 is MNHEY, CDR2 SVGEGT. CDR3 length: 15 amino acids. V was shortened by 4 bases and J by 2 bases, with 12 bases between the two germline ends.

A single count supports this clone. J is TRBJ2-6 and V is TRBV5-1, with D possibly matching TRBD2 (6 bases). The V and J ends lost 3 bases and 1 base respectively, with 8 bases between them. The CDR3 extends over 15 amino acids. The germline V gene has CDR1 SGHRS and CDR2 YFSETQ. CDR3 protein: CASSSTSSGANVLTF. CDR3 sequence (DNA): TGCGCCAGCAGCTCGACTAGTTCTGGGGCCAACGTCCTGACTTTC.

The V gene is TRBV7-2, the J gene TRBJ2-7; TRBD2 aligns across 11 bases. The germline CDR1 and CDR2 sequences are SGHTA and FQGNSA. The CDR3 covers 15 residues. J was trimmed by 3 bases and V by 1 base; bases with no gene match: 2. The CDR3 DNA is TGTGCCAGCAGCTTAGGACTAGCGGGGATCTACGAGCAGTACTTC. Translated, it gives CASSLGLAGIYEQYF.

The chain has TRBV2 and TRBJ2-5; TRBD2 matches at 10 bases. Trimming removed 4 bases from V and 5 bases from J; junction bases left unmatched: 10. Germline CDR1 and CDR2: SNHLY and FYNNEI. This CDR3 comprises 16 residues. As DNA, the CDR3 is TGTGCCAGCAGTGTACTAGCGGGGAGCAGATCGGAGACCCAGTACTTC. Translated: CASSVLAGSRSETQYF.

This chain uses TRBV24-1 with TRBJ2-1; 9 bases are shared with TRBD2. The germline CDR1 and CDR2 sequences are KGHDR and SFDVKD. After removal of 1 base from V and 2 bases from J, the junction contained 5 bases not matched to a gene. This CDR3 has 17 residues. The CDR3 loop is CATSDFAGGDPYNEQFF. CDR3 nucleotide sequence: TGTGCCACCAGTGATTTCGCGGGGGGGGACCCCTACAATGAGCAGTTCTTC.

The chain joins TRBV7-9 to TRBJ2-2; 9 nucleotides agree with TRBD1. Germline V CDR1 and CDR2: SEHNR, FQNEAQ (reference sequence). V trimming: 6 bases; J trimming: 10 bases; junction bases outside the gene matches: 6. The CDR3 runs 13 residues. The CDR3 DNA reads TGTGCCAGCAGTTGGACAGGGGTCGAGGAGCTGTTTTTT. This codes for CASSWTGVEELFF.

The chain links TRBV7-9 to TRBJ1-1; no firm D call. The germline V gene encodes CDR1 SEHNR and CDR2 FQNEAQ (reference sequence). V lost 3 bases and J 0 bases, leaving 5 bases between the germline ends. The CDR3 covers 13 residues. The CDR3, as DNA: TGTGCCAGCAGCTTTAACTTGAACACTGAAGCTTTCTTT. Protein product: CASSFNLNTEAFF.

This clone turned up a few times. V is TRBV27 and J is TRBJ2-3; 8 bases align to TRBD1. The CDR3 sequence is 16 residues long. Germline V gene lookup returns CDR1 MNHEY and CDR2 SMNVEV (reference sequence). The trim removed 8 bases at V and 2 bases at J, leaving 12 bases unmatched. CDR3 protein: CASGGPAGGYTDTQYF. As DNA, the CDR3 is TGTGCCAGCGGCGGCCCAGCAGGGGGCTACACAGATACGCAGTATTTT.

The chain recombines TRBV7-8 with TRBJ2-2; no clear D. This CDR3 has 14 amino acids. The germline gives CDR1 SGHVS, CDR2 FQNEAQ. V was trimmed by 3 bases and J by 0 bases, leaving 5 bases between them. CDR3 residues: CASSFLTNTGELFF. In nucleotides, the CDR3 is TGTGCCAGCAGCTTCCTAACGAACACCGGGGAGCTGTTTTTT.

The chain couples TRBV28 to TRBJ1-4; no definite D call. Germline CDR1 MDHEN, CDR2 SYDVKM. This CDR3 is 13 amino acids long. Trimming took off 6 bases at V and 6 bases at J, with 11 bases between the two ends. The CDR3 bases are TGTGCCAGCAGCTCGCCGAACTATGAAAAACTGTTTTTT. This gives the protein CASSSPNYEKLFF.

The chain's CDR3 is CASSFGQGYYEQYF. CDR3 nucleotide sequence: TGTGCCAGCAGCTTCGGACAGGGTTACTACGAGCAGTACTTC. This chain joins TRBV7-2 and TRBJ2-7; 8 nucleotides align to TRBD1. CDR1 and CDR2 (germline): SGHTA, FQGNSA. The CDR3 spans 14 residues. V was clipped by 3 bases and J by 3 bases; unmatched bases: 4.

The gene calls are TRBV2 and TRBJ2-7, with a possible D match to TRBD2 (5 bases). Trimming left V 3 bases short and J 4 bases short, with 22 bases between. CDR1 is SNHLY and CDR2 is FYNNEI in the germline V gene. This CDR3 has 17 residues. CDR3 in amino acids: CASSDGSSRTGLYEQYF. CDR3 nucleotide sequence: TGTGCCAGCAGTGATGGGTCTTCCAGAACCGGACTTTACGAGCAGTACTTC.

J is TRBJ2-5 and V is TRBV10-3; 7 bases fit TRBD2. CDR1 and CDR2 from the germline V gene are ENHRY and SYGVKD. Unmatched junction bases numbered 4, after V lost 4 bases and J lost 2 bases. There are 14 residues in the CDR3. The CDR3 is CAISASGRQETQYF. The CDR3 DNA reads as TGTGCCATCAGTGCTAGCGGACGGCAAGAGACCCAGTACTTC.

The chain combines TRBV7-2 with TRBJ2-3; the match to TRBD2 covers 11 bases. This CDR3 has 17 residues. From germline, CDR1 is SGHTA and CDR2 FQGNSA. The V segment lost 5 bases and the J segment 1 base; nucleotides outside the gene matches: 8. CDR3 DNA: TGTGCCAGCAGCCCTAGCGGGGGGCTGACTCGCACAGATACGCAGTATTTT. Amino acid sequence: CASSPSGGLTRTDTQYF.

The rearrangement uses TRBV7-3 and TRBJ2-7; D perhaps matches TRBD1 (5 bases). This CDR3 is 13 amino acids long. Between the trimmed V and J ends, which lost 3 bases and 4 bases, there was a span of 10 bases. Germline V gene sequence: CDR1 SGHTA, CDR2 FQGTGA. The CDR3 region is CASSFDRTYEQYF. In DNA form, the CDR3 reads TGTGCCAGCAGCTTCGACAGAACTTACGAGCAGTACTTC.

This clone was observed once. The DNA of the CDR3 is TGTGCCAGCAGTTCCCCGGACAGGGGTCTTTCTTCACCCCTCCACTTT. Protein: CASSSPDRGLSSPLHF. The chain links TRBV28 to TRBJ1-6; TRBD1 aligns across 9 bases. CDR1 is MDHEN, CDR2 SYDVKM, per germline. This CDR3 region has 16 residues. V was clipped by 4 bases and J by 9 bases; unmatched bases: 10.

This sequence joins TRBV4-1 and TRBJ1-5; no reliable D call. Deletions cut 3 bases from V and 4 bases from J, with 13 bases between. The germline V gene encodes CDR1 MGHRA and CDR2 YSYEKL. This CDR3 is 15 amino acids long. The CDR3 bases are TGCGCCAGCAGCCACGGGGTGGGAGATAATCAGCCCCAGCATTTT. Translation gives CASSHGVGDNQPQHF.

The chain couples TRBV18 to TRBJ2-1; 8 bases fit TRBD1. Germline assignment: CDR1 KGHSH and CDR2 LQKENI. This CDR3 has 16 residues. The V segment lost 6 bases and the J segment 8 bases; nucleotides outside the gene matches: 15. The CDR3 loop reads CASSVQGDRRSDEQFF. As DNA, the CDR3 is TGTGCCAGCTCGGTACAGGGGGACAGGAGGTCAGATGAGCAGTTCTTC. Combining the CDR3 with reference TRBV18 and TRBJ2-1 gives the whole variable domain NAGVMQNPRHLVRRRGQEARLRCSPMKGHSHVYWYRQLPEEGLKFMVYLQKENIIDESGMPKERFSAEFPKEGPSILRIQQVVRGDSAAYFCASSVQGDRRSDEQFFGPGTRLTVL.

The rearrangement links TRBV1 to TRBJ2-5; the table assigns TRBD2, which was not confirmed against the DNA. TRBV1 is flagged as a pseudogene. CDR3 length: 16 amino acids. CDR3 residues: CTSSPRTSGGTGTQYF. CDR3 bases: TGCACCAGCAGCCCTCGGACTAGCGGGGGGACGGGGACCCAGTACTTC.